The 4 T cell receptor beta chains presented below share a single source sample, sequenced in a study of cytomegalovirus exposure and HLA in healthy donors. TCRdb's table, derived via immunoSEQ multiplex PCR, lists solely in-frame clones and lacks some. Of some 310,000 clones listed, 88% are singletons. Sequencing was done on a sample of PBMCs. Receptors were obtained from a young man in good health and CMV-seronegative.

This sequence joins TRBV5-6 and TRBJ1-4; the D gene is possibly TRBD1 (6 bases). V was cut by 3 bases and J by 7 bases, with 16 bases left in between. Germline V CDR1 and CDR2: SGHDT, YYEEEE. This CDR3 comprises 15 residues. The CDR3 loop reads CASSSQGLESEKLFF. In DNA form, the CDR3 reads TGTGCCAGCAGCTCACAGGGCCTCGAGAGTGAAAAACTGTTTTTT.

This CDR3 reads CASSLSGTNTDTQYF. DNA of the CDR3: TGCGCCAGCAGCTTGTCAGGGACAAATACAGATACGCAGTATTTT. The chain couples TRBV5-1 to TRBJ2-3; possibly TRBD1 for D (6 bases). The germline gives CDR1 SGHRS, CDR2 YFSETQ. V dropped 1 base and J dropped 3 bases, with 12 bases sitting between them. The CDR3 is made up of 15 amino acids.

The V call is TRBV7-2, the J call TRBJ1-2, with 10 nucleotides matching TRBD1. V lost 5 bases to trimming and J lost 0 bases; unmatched junction nucleotides: 9. CDR3 length: 17 amino acids. Looked up from germline, CDR1 is SGHTA and CDR2 is FQGNSA. The CDR3 here is CASSPRRDRGANYGYTF. The CDR3, as DNA: TGTGCCAGCAGCCCCAGAAGGGACAGGGGAGCTAACTATGGCTACACCTTC.

The V call is TRBV5-1, the J call TRBJ2-1; 8 bases match TRBD2. The CDR3 runs 13 residues. The germline gives CDR1 SGHRS, CDR2 YFSETQ. V was pared by 0 bases and J by 9 bases, with 2 bases of the junction left unmatched. CDR3 region: CASSLGLATEQFF. As DNA, the CDR3 is TGCGCCAGCAGCTTGGGACTAGCGACTGAGCAGTTCTTC.